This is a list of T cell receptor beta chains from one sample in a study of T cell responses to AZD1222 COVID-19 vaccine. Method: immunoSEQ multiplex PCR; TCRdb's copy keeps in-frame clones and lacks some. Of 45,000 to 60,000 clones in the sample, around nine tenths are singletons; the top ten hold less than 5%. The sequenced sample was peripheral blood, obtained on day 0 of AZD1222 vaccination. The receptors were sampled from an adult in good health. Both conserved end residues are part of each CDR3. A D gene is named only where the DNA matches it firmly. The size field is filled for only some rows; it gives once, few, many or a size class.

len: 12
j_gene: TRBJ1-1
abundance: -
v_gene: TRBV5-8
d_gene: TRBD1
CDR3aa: CASSRGTAEAFF
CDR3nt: TGTGCCAGCAGCCGGGGGACAGCTGAAGCTTTCTTT

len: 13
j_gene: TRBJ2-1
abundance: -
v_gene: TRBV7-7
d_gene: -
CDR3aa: CASSLSSYNEQFF
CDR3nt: TGTGCCAGCAGCTTAAGCTCCTACAATGAGCAGTTCTTC

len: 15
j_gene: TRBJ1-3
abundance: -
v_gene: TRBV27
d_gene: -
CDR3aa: CASSPLLGSGNTIYF
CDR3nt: TGTGCCAGCAGTCCCCTTTTGGGTTCTGGAAACACCATATATTTT

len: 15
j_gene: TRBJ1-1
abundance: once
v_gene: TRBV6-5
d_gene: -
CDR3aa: CASSYSALPGTEAFF
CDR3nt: TGTGCCAGCAGTTACTCGGCGCTCCCTGGGACTGAAGCTTTCTTT

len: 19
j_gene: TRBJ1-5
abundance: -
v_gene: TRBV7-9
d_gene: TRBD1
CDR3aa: CASSLDDYGTGDSNQPQHF
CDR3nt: TGTGCCAGCAGCTTAGACGATTATGGGACAGGGGATAGCAATCAGCCCCAGCATTTT

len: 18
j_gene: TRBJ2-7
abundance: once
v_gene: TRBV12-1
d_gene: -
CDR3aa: CASSFGDRVRGGGREQYF
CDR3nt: TGTGCCAGCAGCTTTGGAGACAGGGTTAGAGGGGGAGGACGCGAGCAGTACTTC

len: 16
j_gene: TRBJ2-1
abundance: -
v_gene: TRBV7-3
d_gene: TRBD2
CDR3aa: CASSLFWTSDYNEQFF
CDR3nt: TGTGCCAGCAGCTTATTTTGGACTAGCGACTACAATGAGCAGTTCTTC

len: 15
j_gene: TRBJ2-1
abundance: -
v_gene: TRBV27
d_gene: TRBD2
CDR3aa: CASSIAGGPYNEQFF
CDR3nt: TGTGCCAGCAGCATAGCGGGGGGGCCCTACAATGAGCAGTTCTTC

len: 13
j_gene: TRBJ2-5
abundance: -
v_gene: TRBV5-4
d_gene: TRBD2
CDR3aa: CASALAGGETQYF
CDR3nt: TGTGCCAGCGCCCTAGCGGGGGGGGAGACCCAGTACTTC

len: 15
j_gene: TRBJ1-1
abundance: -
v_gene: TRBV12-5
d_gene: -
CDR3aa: CASGFVVREDTEAFF
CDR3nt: TGTGCTAGTGGTTTCGTGGTGAGAGAAGACACTGAAGCTTTCTTT

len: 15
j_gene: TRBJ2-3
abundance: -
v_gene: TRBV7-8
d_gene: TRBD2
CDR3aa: CASRPSLAGGSTQYF
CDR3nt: TGTGCCAGCCGTCCTAGTCTAGCGGGGGGGAGTACGCAGTATTTT

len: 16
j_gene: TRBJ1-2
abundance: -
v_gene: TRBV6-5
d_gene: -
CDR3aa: CASSYSKGLANYGYTF
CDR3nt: TGTGCCAGCAGTTACTCGAAGGGTCTAGCTAACTATGGCTACACCTTC

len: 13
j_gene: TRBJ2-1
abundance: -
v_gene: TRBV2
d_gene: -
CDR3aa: CASIDGYYNEQFF
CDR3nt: TGTGCCAGCATAGACGGATATTACAATGAGCAGTTCTTC

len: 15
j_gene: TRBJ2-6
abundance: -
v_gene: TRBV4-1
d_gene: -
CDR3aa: CASGQISSGANVLTF
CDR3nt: TGCGCCAGCGGACAGATTAGCTCTGGGGCCAACGTCCTGACTTTC

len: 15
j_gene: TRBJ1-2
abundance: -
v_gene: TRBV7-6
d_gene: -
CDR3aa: CASSPTMGANYGYTF
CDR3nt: TGTGCCAGCAGCCCAACAATGGGCGCTAACTATGGCTACACCTTC

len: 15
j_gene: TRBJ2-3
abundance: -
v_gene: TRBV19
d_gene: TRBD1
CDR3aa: CASSTTGIYTDTQYF
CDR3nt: TGTGCCAGTAGTACGACAGGGATATACACAGATACGCAGTATTTT

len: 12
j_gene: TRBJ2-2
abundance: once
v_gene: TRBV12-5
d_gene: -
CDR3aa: CASGLGGRELFF
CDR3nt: TGTGCTAGTGGTTTGGGGGGACGGGAGCTGTTTTTT

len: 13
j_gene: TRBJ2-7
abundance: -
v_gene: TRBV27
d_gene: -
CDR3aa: CASSFVSRGEQYF
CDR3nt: TGTGCCAGCAGTTTCGTCTCTCGAGGCGAGCAGTACTTC